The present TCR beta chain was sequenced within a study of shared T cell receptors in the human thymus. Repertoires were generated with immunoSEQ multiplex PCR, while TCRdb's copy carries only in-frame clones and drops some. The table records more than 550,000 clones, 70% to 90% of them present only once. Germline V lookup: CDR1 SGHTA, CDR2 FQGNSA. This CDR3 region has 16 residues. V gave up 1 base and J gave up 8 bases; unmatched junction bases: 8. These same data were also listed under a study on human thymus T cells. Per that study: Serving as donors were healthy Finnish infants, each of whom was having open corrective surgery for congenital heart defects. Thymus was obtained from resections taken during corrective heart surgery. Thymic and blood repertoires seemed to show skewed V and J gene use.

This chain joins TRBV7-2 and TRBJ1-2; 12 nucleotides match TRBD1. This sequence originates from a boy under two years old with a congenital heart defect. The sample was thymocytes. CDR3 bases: TGTGCCAGCAGCTTAGTGATGGGACAGGGGGCGAACGGCTACACCTTC. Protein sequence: CASSLVMGQGANGYTF. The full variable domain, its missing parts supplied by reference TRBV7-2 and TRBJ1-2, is GAGVSQSPSNKVTEKGKDVELRCDPISGHTALYWYRQSLGQGLEFLIYFQGNSAPDKSGLPSDRFSAERTGGSVSTLTIQRTQQEDSAVYLCASSLVMGQGANGYTFGSGTRLTVV.